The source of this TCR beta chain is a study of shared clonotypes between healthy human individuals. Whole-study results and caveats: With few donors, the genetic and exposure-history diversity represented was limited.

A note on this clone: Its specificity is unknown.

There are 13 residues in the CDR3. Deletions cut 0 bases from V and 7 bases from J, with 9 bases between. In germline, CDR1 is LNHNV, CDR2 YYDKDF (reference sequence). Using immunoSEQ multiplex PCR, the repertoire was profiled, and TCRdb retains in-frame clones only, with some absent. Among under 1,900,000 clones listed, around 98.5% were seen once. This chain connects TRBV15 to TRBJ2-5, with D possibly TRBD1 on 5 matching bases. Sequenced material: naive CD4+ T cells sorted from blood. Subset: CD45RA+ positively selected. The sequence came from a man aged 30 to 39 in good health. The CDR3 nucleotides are TGTGCCACCAGCAGAGATGCAAGGGGGACCCAGTACTTC. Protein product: CATSRDARGTQYF.